The T cell receptor (beta chain) under discussion was sequenced for a study of cytomegalovirus exposure and HLA in healthy donors. Comments on this clone: Its antigen is currently unknown.

Study findings and constraints: According to reports, the classifier identified cytomegalovirus status with high specificity and sensitivity.

60 Vbeta and 13 Jbeta primers were used in PCR. Sequencing used immunoSEQ multiplex PCR; TCRdb keeps in-frame clones, though not all of them. The data hold roughly 75,000 clones, with roughly 88% observed a single time. Germline trimming cut 3 bases from V and 3 bases from J; bases unmatched to any gene: 6. Germline loops: CDR1 MGHRA, CDR2 YSYEKL. The CDR3 consists of 15 residues. V usage is TRBV4-1 and J usage is TRBJ2-7; 9 bases are shared with TRBD1. Sequences were obtained from PBMCs. The sequence was obtained from a man aged 70-80 years in good health and CMV-seropositive. The CDR3 protein is CASSQTGQGVYEQYF. The CDR3 DNA reads as TGCGCCAGCAGCCAGACGGGACAGGGTGTCTACGAGCAGTACTTC.